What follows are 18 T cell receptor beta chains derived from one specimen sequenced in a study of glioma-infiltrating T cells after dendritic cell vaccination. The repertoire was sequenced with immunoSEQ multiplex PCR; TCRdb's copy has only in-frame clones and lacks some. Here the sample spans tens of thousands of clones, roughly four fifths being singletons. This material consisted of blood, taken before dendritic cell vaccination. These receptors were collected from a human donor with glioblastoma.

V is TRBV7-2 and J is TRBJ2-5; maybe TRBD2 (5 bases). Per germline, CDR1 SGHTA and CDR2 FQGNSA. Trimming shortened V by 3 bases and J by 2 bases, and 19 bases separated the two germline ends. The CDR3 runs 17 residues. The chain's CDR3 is CASSFSAPLSGQETQYF. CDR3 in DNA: TGTGCCAGCAGCTTCTCTGCCCCACTCAGCGGTCAAGAGACCCAGTACTTC.

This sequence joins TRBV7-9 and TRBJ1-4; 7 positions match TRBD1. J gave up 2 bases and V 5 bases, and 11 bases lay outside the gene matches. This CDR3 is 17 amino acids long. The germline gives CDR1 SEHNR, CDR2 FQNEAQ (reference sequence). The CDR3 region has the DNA TGTGCCAGCAGCCCTGGAACAGGGGTGTTGACTAATGAAAAACTGTTTTTT. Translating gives CASSPGTGVLTNEKLFF.

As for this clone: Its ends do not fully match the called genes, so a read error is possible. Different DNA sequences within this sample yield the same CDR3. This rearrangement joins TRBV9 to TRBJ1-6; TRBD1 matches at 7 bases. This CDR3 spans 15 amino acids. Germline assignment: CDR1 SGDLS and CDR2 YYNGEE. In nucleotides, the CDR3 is TGTGCCAGCAGCGTAGGTGGAGGGGGCAATTCCCCCCTCCACTTT. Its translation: CASSVGGGGNSPLHF.

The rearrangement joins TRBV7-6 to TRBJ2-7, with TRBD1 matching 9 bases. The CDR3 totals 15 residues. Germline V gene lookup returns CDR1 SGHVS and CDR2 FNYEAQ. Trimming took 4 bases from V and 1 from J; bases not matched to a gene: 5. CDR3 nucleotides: TGTGCCAGCAGCTCCGGGACAGGGAAATCCTACGAGCAGTACTTC. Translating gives CASSSGTGKSYEQYF.

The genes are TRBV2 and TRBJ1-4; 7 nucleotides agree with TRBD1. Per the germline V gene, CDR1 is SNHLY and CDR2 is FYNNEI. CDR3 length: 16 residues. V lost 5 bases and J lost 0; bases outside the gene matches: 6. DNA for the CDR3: TGTGCCAGCAGTAAAGGGACAGTTGCAACTAATGAAAAACTGTTTTTT. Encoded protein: CASSKGTVATNEKLFF.

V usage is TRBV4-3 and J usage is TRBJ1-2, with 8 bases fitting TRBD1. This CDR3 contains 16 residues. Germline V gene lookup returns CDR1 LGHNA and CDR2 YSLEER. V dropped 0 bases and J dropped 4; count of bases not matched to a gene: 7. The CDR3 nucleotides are TGCGCCAGCAGCCAAGATCCGCAGGGACAGGTCTATGGCTACACCTTC. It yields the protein CASSQDPQGQVYGYTF.

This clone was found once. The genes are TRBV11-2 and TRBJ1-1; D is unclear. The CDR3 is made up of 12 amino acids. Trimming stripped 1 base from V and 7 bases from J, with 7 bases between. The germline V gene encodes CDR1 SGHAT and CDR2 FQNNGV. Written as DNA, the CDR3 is TGTGCCAGCAGCTTAGTTTCGTATGAAGCTTTCTTT. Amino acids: CASSLVSYEAFF.

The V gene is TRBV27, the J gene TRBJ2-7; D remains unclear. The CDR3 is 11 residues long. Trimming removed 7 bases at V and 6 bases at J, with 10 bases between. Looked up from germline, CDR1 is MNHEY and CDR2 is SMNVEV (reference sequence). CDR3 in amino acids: CASISLGEQYF. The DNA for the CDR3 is TGTGCCAGCATTTCCCTCGGCGAGCAGTACTTC.

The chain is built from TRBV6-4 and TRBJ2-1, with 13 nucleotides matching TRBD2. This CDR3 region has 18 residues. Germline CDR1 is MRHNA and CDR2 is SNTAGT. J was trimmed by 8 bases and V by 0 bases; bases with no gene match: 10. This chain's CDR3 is CASSDSESTSGGEDEQFF. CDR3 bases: TGTGCCAGCAGTGACTCTGAGTCCACTAGCGGGGGGGAGGATGAGCAGTTCTTC.

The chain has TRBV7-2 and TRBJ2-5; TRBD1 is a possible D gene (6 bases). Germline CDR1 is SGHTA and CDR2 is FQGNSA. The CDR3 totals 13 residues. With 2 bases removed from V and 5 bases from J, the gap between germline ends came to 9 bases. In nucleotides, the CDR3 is TGTGCCAGCAGCTTAAACAGGGACGAGACCCAGTACTTC. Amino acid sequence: CASSLNRDETQYF.

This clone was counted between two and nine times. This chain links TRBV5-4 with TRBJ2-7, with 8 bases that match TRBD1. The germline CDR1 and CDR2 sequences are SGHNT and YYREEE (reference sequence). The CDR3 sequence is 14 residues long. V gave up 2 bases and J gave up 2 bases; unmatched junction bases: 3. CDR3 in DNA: TGTGCCAGCAGCTTCCGACAGGGGACCTACGAGCAGTACTTC. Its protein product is CASSFRQGTYEQYF.

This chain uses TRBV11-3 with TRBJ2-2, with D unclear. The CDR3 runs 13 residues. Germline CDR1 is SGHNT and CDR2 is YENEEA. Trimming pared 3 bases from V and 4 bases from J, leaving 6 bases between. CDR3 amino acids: CASSLSSTGELFF. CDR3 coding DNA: TGTGCCAGCAGCTTGAGTAGCACCGGGGAGCTGTTTTTT. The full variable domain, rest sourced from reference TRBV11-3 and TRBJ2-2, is EAGVVQSPRYKIIEKKQPVAFWCNPISGHNTLYWYLQNLGQGPELLIRYENEEAVDDSQLPKDRFSAERLKGVDSTLKIQPAELGDSAVYLCASSLSSTGELFFGEGSRLTVL.

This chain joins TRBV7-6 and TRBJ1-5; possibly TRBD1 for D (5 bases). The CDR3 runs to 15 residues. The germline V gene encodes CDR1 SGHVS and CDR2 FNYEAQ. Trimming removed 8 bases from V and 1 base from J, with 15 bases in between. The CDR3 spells CASALRGGSNQPQHF. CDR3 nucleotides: TGTGCCAGCGCTCTACGGGGGGGGAGCAATCAGCCCCAGCATTTT. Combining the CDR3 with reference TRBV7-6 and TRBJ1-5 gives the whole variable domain GAGVSQSPRYKVTKRGQDVALRCDPISGHVSLYWYRQALGQGPEFLTYFNYEAQQDKSGLPNDRFSAERPEGSISTLTIQRTEQRDSAMYRCASALRGGSNQPQHFGDGTRLSIL.

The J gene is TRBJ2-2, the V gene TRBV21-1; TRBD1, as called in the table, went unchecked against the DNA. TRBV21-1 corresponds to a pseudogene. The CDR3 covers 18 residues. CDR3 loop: CASSQTPPGQVWTGELFF. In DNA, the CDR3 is TGTGCCAGCAGCCAAACCCCACCGGGACAGGTCTGGACCGGGGAGCTGTTTTTT.

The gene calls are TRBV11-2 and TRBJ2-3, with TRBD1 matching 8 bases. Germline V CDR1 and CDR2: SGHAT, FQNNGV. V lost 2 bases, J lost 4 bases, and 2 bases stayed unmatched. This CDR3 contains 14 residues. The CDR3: CASSLIQGADTQYF. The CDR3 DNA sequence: TGTGCCAGCAGCTTAATACAGGGGGCAGATACGCAGTATTTT.

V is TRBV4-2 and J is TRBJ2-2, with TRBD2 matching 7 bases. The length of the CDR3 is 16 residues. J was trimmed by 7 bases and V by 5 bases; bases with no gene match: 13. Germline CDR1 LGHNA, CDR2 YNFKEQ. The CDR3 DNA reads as TGTGCCAGCAGCGCAAGCAGTGGGGGGGATGACGGGGAGCTGTTTTTT. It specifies CASSASSGGDDGELFF.

The CDR3 DNA follows: TGCGCCAGCAGCGTGACAGGGACCGGGGAGCTGTTTTTT. Amino acids: CASSVTGTGELFF. This sequence joins TRBV5-1 and TRBJ2-2, with TRBD1 matching 7 bases. Germline loops: CDR1 SGHRS, CDR2 YFSETQ. The CDR3 covers 13 residues. Trimming removed 4 bases from V and 5 bases from J; junction bases left unmatched: 2.

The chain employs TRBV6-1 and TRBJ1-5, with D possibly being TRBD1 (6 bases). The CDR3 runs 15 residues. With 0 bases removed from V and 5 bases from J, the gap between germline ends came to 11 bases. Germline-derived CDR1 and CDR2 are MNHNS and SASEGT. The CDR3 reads CASSEARGSYQPQHF. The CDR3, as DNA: TGTGCCAGCAGTGAAGCGAGGGGGAGTTATCAGCCCCAGCATTTT.